These 28 T cell receptor beta chains were all obtained from the same sample, sequenced in a study of T cells in women clearing cervical HPV infection. The protocol was immunoSEQ multiplex PCR, while the TCRdb copy is restricted to in-frame clones and leaves out a portion. Here the sample table reports tens of thousands of clones. The sequenced sample consisted of blood buffy coat. The receptors originated from a woman aged 18 to 75 with a cervical HPV16 infection that either progressed to CIN3+ or cleared (not recorded which).

Turning to this clone: The read is 3 residues too short to cover the CDR3 end, so that end is filled in from the germline J gene. This rearrangement joins TRBV6-2 or TRBV6-3 to TRBJ2-5, with TRBD1 identical over 8 bases. CDR3 size: 16 residues. V trimming: 7 bases; J trimming: 4 bases; junction bases outside the gene matches: 14. Germline assignment: CDR1 MNHEY and CDR2 SVGEGT. The CDR3 reads CASNRMQGQVGETQYF. The CDR3 DNA, read in part, is TGTGCCAGCAACAGAATGCAGGGACAGGTAGGAGAGACC.

As concerns this clone: Sequencing ends 3 residues short of the CDR3 end; the germline J gene provides the rest. The same CDR3 is also encoded by other DNA sequences in this sample. This chain uses TRBV4-2 with TRBJ1-3; tentatively, D is TRBD1 (6 bases). Germline loops: CDR1 LGHNA, CDR2 YNFKEQ. Trimming pared 4 bases from V and 3 bases from J, leaving 22 bases between. The CDR3 runs 18 residues. The CDR3 reads CASSPRDTDSTVGNTIYF. CDR3 DNA (partial): TGTGCCAGCAGCCCGCGGGACACAGACTCGACTGTTGGAAACACC.

With regard to this clone: The read ends 3 residues shy of where the CDR3 ends; the end is completed using the germline J gene. This sequence joins TRBV19 and TRBJ1-1; 9 nucleotides match TRBD1. The CDR3 runs 15 residues. Per germline, CDR1 LNHDA and CDR2 SQIVND (reference sequence). This chain's CDR3 is CASAKMTGGMGEAFF. The sequenced CDR3 bases are TGTGCCAGCGCAAAAATGACAGGGGGAATGGGCGAG.

Note on this clone: Coverage ceases 3 residues before the CDR3 finishes, and the germline J gene fills in the end. This chain links TRBV5-1 with TRBJ2-2; 7 positions match TRBD1. This CDR3 region has 13 residues. Germline CDR1 and CDR2: SGHRS and YFSETQ. V was clipped by 4 bases and J by 10 bases; unmatched bases: 7. CDR3 region: CASSPGQPPELFF. The CDR3 DNA, read in part, is TGCGCCAGCAGCCCGGGACAGCCGCCGGAG.

To note about this clone: The missing CDR3 end, 3 residues past where the read stops, is filled in from the germline J gene. The chain carries TRBV2 and TRBJ1-2; 7 bases are a match to TRBD1. CDR1 is SNHLY and CDR2 is FYNNEI in the germline V gene. This CDR3 is 15 amino acids long. The sequenced CDR3 bases are TGTGCCAGCAGTGAACGGGAAGGGGGCCAAGGTGAG. Translation gives CASSEREGGQGE. The CDR3 in full is CASSEREGGQGEYTF.

About this clone: The read ends 3 residues before the CDR3 terminus; that terminus is restored from the germline J gene. The chain links TRBV19 to TRBJ2-4; possible D gene TRBD2, 6 bases. The CDR3 loop spans 14 amino acids. Germline CDR1 LNHDA, CDR2 SQIVND (reference sequence). Incomplete CDR3 DNA: TGTGCCAGTGCCCCAGGAGGGGTATCTCATGGT. Amino acid sequence: CASAPGGVSHG. The complete CDR3 protein is CASAPGGVSHGQYF.

The CDR3: CASSPSGTQETAFF. Incomplete CDR3 DNA: TGTGCCAGCAGCCCGAGCGGGACTCAAGAGACA. The V and J genes are TRBV7-9 and TRBJ1-1, with a tentative D call TRBD1 (5 bases). The CDR3 end lies 3 residues beyond the end of the read and is filled in from the germline J gene. Germline loops: CDR1 SEHNR, CDR2 FQNEAQ (reference sequence). The CDR3 is 14 residues long.

A note on this clone: The CDR3 extends 3 residues past the end of the read, so its final part is completed from the germline J gene. The V call is TRBV7-9, the J call TRBJ2-4; possible D gene TRBD1, 5 bases. The V gene's germline CDR1 is SEHNR and CDR2 FQNEAQ (reference sequence). The CDR3 covers 13 residues. The CDR3 bases that were read are TGTGCCGTTAGGCCGCAGGGTAGTTATGGT. It yields the protein CAVRPQGSYG. The full CDR3 is CAVRPQGSYGQYF.

On this clone itself: With the read ending 3 residues before the CDR3 end, the germline J gene is used to fill in that end. The chain recombines TRBV6-2 or TRBV6-3 with TRBJ2-3, with TRBD1 matching 10 bases. Germline V lookup: CDR1 MNHEY, CDR2 SVGEGT. Trimming took 6 bases from V and 1 from J; bases not matched to a gene: 7. The CDR3 covers 16 residues. The DNA read from the CDR3 is TGTGCCAGCAGCCGACGACAGGGGGCCCGCACAGATACG. This encodes CASSRRQGARTDT. Given in full, the CDR3 is CASSRRQGARTDTQYF.

To note about this clone: The CDR3 end lies 3 residues beyond the end of the read and is filled in from the germline J gene. The chain employs TRBV29-1 and TRBJ2-5, with D tentatively TRBD1 (5 bases). The CDR3 is 11 residues long. CDR1 is SQVTM, CDR2 ANQGSEA, per germline. With 3 bases removed from V and 4 bases from J, the gap between germline ends came to 6 bases. CDR3 protein: CSVDQGETQYF. CDR3 bases read: TGCAGCGTTGATCAGGGAGAGACC.

About this clone itself: Sequencing ends 3 residues short of the CDR3 end; the germline J gene provides the rest. V usage is TRBV11-2 and J usage is TRBJ1-5, with TRBD1 as a possible D gene (6 bases). Trimming removed 1 base from V and 7 bases from J, with 8 bases in between. This CDR3 contains 13 residues. The germline V gene has CDR1 SGHAT and CDR2 FQNNGV. CDR3 DNA, as far as it was read: TGTGCCAGCAGCTTAGCAGGGGACCAGCCC. Amino acids: CASSLAGDQP. The complete CDR3 sequence is CASSLAGDQPQHF.

A word on this clone: The read terminates 3 residues ahead of where the CDR3 ends, so the germline J gene completes it. This chain links TRBV18 with TRBJ2-1; TRBD1 agrees at 9 bases. Germline loops: CDR1 KGHSH, CDR2 LQKENI. The junction had 6 bases not matched to a gene; V was cut back by 3 bases and J by 9 bases. The CDR3 has 14 amino acids. The CDR3 spells CASSPGQGMSEQFF. The CDR3 DNA, read in part, is TGTGCCAGCTCACCGGGACAGGGCATGTCTGAG.

A remark on this clone: The CDR3 is cut off 3 residues early in the read; its end comes from the germline J gene. The chain combines TRBV19 with TRBJ2-7; weak D call: TRBD2 (5 bases). V was clipped by 5 bases and J by 5 bases, with 13 bases between them. The CDR3 sequence is 13 residues long. Germline lookup yields CDR1 LNHDA and CDR2 SQIVND (reference sequence). The CDR3 reads CASSLRVGDEQYF. Partial CDR3 DNA: TGTGCCAGTAGTTTGCGGGTCGGCGACGAG. Drawing the rest from reference TRBV19 and TRBJ2-7, the complete variable domain is DGGITQSPKYLFRKEGQNVTLSCEQNLNHDAMYWYRQDPGQGLRLIYYSQIVNDFQKGDIAEGYSVSREKKESFPLTVTSAQKNPTAFYLCASSLRVGDEQYFGPGTRLTVT.

With respect to this clone: The read gets to within 3 residues of the CDR3 end, and the germline J gene fills in the rest. The chain joins TRBV5-4 to TRBJ2-1; 9 bases agree with TRBD2. The V and J ends lost 0 bases and 5 bases, in that order; junction bases with no gene match: 3. The CDR3 spans 15 residues. Germline-derived CDR1 and CDR2 are SGHNT and YYREEE (reference sequence). CDR3 bases read: TGTGCCAGCAGCTTGGATCTAGCGGGGAACAATGAG. Its translation: CASSLDLAGNNE. The entire CDR3 protein is CASSLDLAGNNEQFF.

Partial CDR3 DNA: TGTGCCAGCAGCTTAGGACTAGCGGAGGGGTACGAG. This sequence encodes CASSLGLAEGYE. The whole CDR3 reads CASSLGLAEGYEQYF. The chain recombines TRBV7-9 with TRBJ2-7; TRBD2 matches at 9 bases. Coverage ceases 3 residues before the CDR3 finishes, and the germline J gene fills in the end. From germline, CDR1 is SEHNR and CDR2 FQNEAQ (reference sequence). V lost 1 base, J lost 4 bases, and 5 bases stayed unmatched. This CDR3 has 15 residues.

Note on this clone: The read terminates 3 residues ahead of where the CDR3 ends, so the germline J gene completes it. The rearrangement joins TRBV30 to TRBJ1-2; the D gene is possibly TRBD1 (6 bases). The CDR3 has 14 amino acids. Looked up from germline, CDR1 is GTSNPN and CDR2 is SVGIG (reference sequence). The CDR3 spells CAWSVIRGRGGYTF. CDR3 bases read: TGTGCCTGGAGTGTAATCAGGGGAAGGGGCGGC. Full variable domain (missing parts from reference TRBV30 and TRBJ1-2): SQTIHQWPATLVQPVGSPLSLECTVEGTSNPNLYWYRQAAGRGLQLLFYSVGIGQISSEVPQNLSASRPQDRQFILSSKKLLLSDSGFYLCAWSVIRGRGGYTFGSGTRLTVV.

Note on this clone: The read gets to within 3 residues of the CDR3 end, and the germline J gene fills in the rest. V gene TRBV6-2 or TRBV6-3 combines with J gene TRBJ2-1; 9 positions agree with TRBD1. Germline V gene lookup returns CDR1 MNHEY and CDR2 SVGEGT. This CDR3 is built from 16 residues. The junction had 6 bases not matched to a gene; V was cut back by 6 bases and J by 0 bases. CDR3 DNA (partial): TGTGCCAGCAGCTCCGACAGGGGGAGCTCCTACAATGAG. This gives the protein CASSSDRGSSYNE. Given in full, the CDR3 is CASSSDRGSSYNEQFF.

To note about this clone: The read ends 3 residues before the CDR3 terminus; that terminus is restored from the germline J gene. The chain employs TRBV10-3 and TRBJ2-7, with no clear D. Trimming took 3 bases from V and 5 from J, leaving 11 bases between them. The germline V gene encodes CDR1 ENHRY and CDR2 SYGVKD. CDR3 size: 13 residues. The sequenced CDR3 bases are TGTGCCATCAGTGATCAGGTCAAGGACGAG. This translates into CAISDQVKDE. The complete CDR3 reads CAISDQVKDEQYF.

As to this clone: The missing CDR3 end, 3 residues past where the read stops, is filled in from the germline J gene. The chain recombines TRBV19 with TRBJ1-4, with TRBD1 matching over 10 bases. The CDR3 is made up of 16 amino acids. The germline CDR1 and CDR2 sequences are LNHDA and SQIVND (reference sequence). This CDR3 is CASSIATGTGDSPLFF. CDR3 DNA, as far as it was read: TGTGCCAGTAGTATAGCTACCGGGACAGGGGATTCACCA.

With regard to this clone: The read falls 3 residues short of the CDR3 end, and the missing part is taken from the germline J gene. This chain links TRBV7-9 with TRBJ1-1, with a tentative D call TRBD1 (5 bases). Trimming took 5 bases from V and 6 from J, leaving 13 bases between them. Germline CDR1 and CDR2: SEHNR and FQNEAQ (reference sequence). The CDR3 loop spans 13 amino acids. Here the CDR3 reads CASSARQTAEAFF. The sequenced CDR3 bases are TGTGCCAGCAGCGCCCGACAGACCGCTGAA.

On this clone: The sequence runs out 3 residues before the end of the CDR3; the remainder is reconstructed from the germline J gene. This chain links TRBV23-1 with TRBJ1-3; maybe TRBD1 (6 bases). TRBV23-1 is an ORF for which the function is uncertain. The CDR3 runs 17 residues. Trimming took 7 bases from V and 0 from J, leaving 19 bases between them. CDR3: CASMGDRTNDSGNTIYF. The sequenced CDR3 bases are TGCGCCAGCATGGGAGACAGGACAAACGACTCTGGAAACACC.

A remark on this clone: The read comes to an end 3 residues before the CDR3 does, leaving the germline J gene to fill in the end. The V gene is TRBV3-1 (or the pseudogene TRBV3-2), the J gene TRBJ2-1; TRBD1 aligns across 9 bases. The length of the CDR3 is 16 residues. Germline V CDR1 and CDR2: LGHDT, YNNKEL (reference sequence). V shed 3 bases, J shed 4 bases, and the junction held 7 bases outside the gene matches. The sequenced part of the CDR3 DNA is TGTGCCAGCAGCCAGGGGGGACAGGGTATTTACAATGAG. This sequence encodes CASSQGGQGIYNE. The full CDR3 sequence reads CASSQGGQGIYNEQFF.

Concerning this clone itself: Read coverage stops 3 residues before the CDR3 terminus; the germline J gene supplies the remainder. V gene TRBV19 combines with J gene TRBJ1-5, with 7 bases fitting TRBD1. The CDR3 has 13 amino acids. The V and J ends lost 5 bases and 5 bases, in that order; junction bases with no gene match: 3. Germline V gene sequence: CDR1 LNHDA, CDR2 SQIVND (reference sequence). Incomplete CDR3 DNA: TGTGCCAGTAGTGGGGACAGAGATCAGCCC. Amino acids: CASSGDRDQP. The entire CDR3 protein is CASSGDRDQPQHF.

With regard to this clone: The read ends 3 residues early relative to the CDR3; the germline J gene fills the gap. This sequence joins TRBV19 and TRBJ1-2; D may be TRBD1 (6 bases). Germline CDR1 LNHDA, CDR2 SQIVND (reference sequence). This CDR3 contains 16 residues. V was shortened by 5 bases and J by 2 bases, with 18 bases between the two germline ends. The CDR3 protein is CASSPTYQTGNYGYTF. The CDR3 bases that were read are TGTGCCAGTAGTCCCACGTACCAAACAGGGAACTATGGC.

About this clone: The read halts 3 residues ahead of the CDR3 end, with the missing end drawn from the germline J gene. The genes are TRBV5-1 and TRBJ1-2; 7 bases line up with TRBD1. CDR1 and CDR2 (germline): SGHRS, YFSETQ. Trimming at V came to 2 bases and at J to 2 bases, leaving 3 bases not matched to a gene. The CDR3 contains 14 residues. Here the CDR3 reads CASSLEGANYGYTF. Partial CDR3 DNA: TGCGCCAGCAGCTTAGAGGGGGCAAACTATGGC.

To note about this clone: The read stops 3 residues short of the end of the CDR3; the missing end is completed from the germline J gene. This chain joins TRBV7-2 and TRBJ1-2; D unresolved. There are 15 residues in the CDR3. The V gene's germline CDR1 is SGHTA and CDR2 FQGNSA. Trimming took off 2 bases at V and 6 bases at J, with 16 bases between the two ends. The DNA read from the CDR3 is TGTGCCAGCAGCTTAACCATGGCGGGGTCTGATGGC. Translating gives CASSLTMAGSDG. The CDR3 in its entirety is CASSLTMAGSDGYTF.

Points on this clone: The CDR3 end is not reached by the read, which stops 3 residues before it; the germline J gene fills it in. This rearrangement joins TRBV6-2 or TRBV6-3 to TRBJ1-2; a possible D gene is TRBD1 (6 bases). The germline V and J ends were trimmed by 5 bases and 7 bases, with 23 bases remaining between them. CDR1 and CDR2 from the germline V gene are MNHEY and SVGEGT. The CDR3 covers 16 residues. CDR3 DNA (partial): TGTGCCAGCAGTGACGGGTCGGACAGTATCTTGCGTGGC. Residues: CASSDGSDSILRG. The whole CDR3 sequence reads CASSDGSDSILRGYTF.

Comment on this clone: The read ends 3 residues early relative to the CDR3; the germline J gene fills the gap. The chain has TRBV19 and TRBJ1-5; no reliable D call. Between the trimmed V and J ends, which lost 8 bases and 4 bases, there was a span of 12 bases. The germline V gene has CDR1 LNHDA and CDR2 SQIVND (reference sequence). The CDR3 length is 13 residues. The sequenced part of the CDR3 DNA is TGTGCCAGTCGTACGAGCGGTAATCAGCCC. Protein sequence: CASRTSGNQP. In full, the CDR3 reads CASRTSGNQPQHF.